This TCR beta chain was captured by sequencing in a study of blood T cell repertoires in COVID-19. Study summary: The samples span acute and convalescent COVID-19 from the United States, Italy and Spain. The cDNA or gDNA used as material had been derived from T cells, B-cell-depleted T cells, or PBMCs.

Only in-frame clones appear in the TCRdb table, and some are missing; sequencing was by immunoSEQ multiplex PCR. This table has 150,000 to 200,000 clones, 80% to 90% appearing once. The CDR3 runs to 16 residues. J gave up 0 bases and V 4 bases, and 6 bases lay outside the gene matches. Per germline, CDR1 KGHSH and CDR2 LQKENI. This clone was seen a few times. The material sequenced was peripheral blood. The chain employs TRBV18 and TRBJ2-7; 10 bases agree with TRBD2. The clonotype was recovered from a man in his 60s with acute or convalescent COVID-19. DNA of the CDR3: TGTGCCAGCTCACTCCTCGGGACTAGCGCCTCCTACGAGCAGTACTTC. This sequence encodes CASSLLGTSASYEQYF.